This T cell receptor (beta chain) was documented in a study of T cell responses to AZD1222 COVID-19 vaccine. Study-level results: There were mostly white British donors and more females than males, and clonal diversity was possibly underestimated.

Sequencing used immunoSEQ multiplex PCR; TCRdb keeps in-frame clones, though not all of them. This sample has around 150,000 clones, with around nine tenths found just once. CDR1 and CDR2 from the germline V gene are LNHNV and YYDKDF (reference sequence). This CDR3 is 16 amino acids long. V gave up 0 bases and J gave up 0 bases, with 12 bases separating them. Details on this clone: The target antigen is unknown.

This clonotype originated in an adult in good health. The rearrangement joins TRBV15 to TRBJ2-7, with D hard to call. Sample: peripheral blood, taken on day 0 of AZD1222 vaccination. The CDR3 nucleotides are TGTGCCACCAGCAGAGAAGCTTGGACCCTCTCCTACGAGCAGTACTTC. Its translation is CATSREAWTLSYEQYF.